This T cell receptor beta chain was identified during a study of PD-L1 blockade in urothelial cancer. For the study at large: Patients took up atezolizumab around 2014 at 1,200 mg intravenously every 3 weeks.

V gave up 3 bases and J gave up 7 bases, with 10 bases separating them. Germline lookup yields CDR1 SGHRS and CDR2 YFSETQ. The CDR3 is 12 residues long. The assay was immunoSEQ multiplex PCR, and TCRdb's table has in-frame clones only and misses some. The table records about 52,000 clones, 75% of them present only once. This sample's time point: pretreatment peripheral blood. The clonotype was recovered from a man between 65 and 85 years old with urothelial cancer. V usage is TRBV5-1 and J usage is TRBJ1-1; no clear D. The sequenced sample was PBMCs, obtained around atezolizumab (anti-PD-L1) treatment. The CDR3 loop is CASSSEVGEAFF. DNA of the CDR3: TGCGCCAGCAGCTCGGAGGTGGGTGAAGCTTTCTTT.